This T cell receptor beta chain stems from a study of blood T cells in healthy people across ages. It was with a sample-barcoded 5' primer and a J-beta primer mix that a second PCR of roughly 7 to 11 cycles was run. Each cDNA was tagged by a template-switch adaptor containing 12 random nucleotides. TCRdb redid the calling of the 5' RACE reads with MiXCR, one entry per CDR3 protein. This sample has around 800,000 distinct CDR3 sequences, with around 45% found just once. This clonotype occurred many times. The sequenced sample was blood. This receptor was identified in an elderly man in good health.

In DNA, the CDR3 is TGTGCCAGCAGCCCGGGACTAGTGTACGAGCAGTACTTC. It is translated as CASSPGLVYEQYF. The chain recombines TRBV7-2 with TRBJ2-7; TRBD2 agrees at 8 bases. V lost 5 bases and J lost 4; bases outside the gene matches: 4. CDR3 length equals 13 residues. Germline-derived CDR1 and CDR2 are SGHTA and FQGNSA.